Listed below are T cell receptor beta chains from one sample, sequenced in a study of blood T cell repertoires in COVID-19. Sequencing used immunoSEQ multiplex PCR; TCRdb keeps in-frame clones, though not all of them. The profile shows 40,000 to 50,000 clones, approximately 90% of them singletons. Sequencing was carried out using peripheral blood. The receptor set was obtained from a human donor in a cohort sampled during active COVID-19. The CDR3 runs from the conserved cysteine through the conserved F or W. The order of the fields is clone size, J gene, V gene, D gene, CDR3 DNA, CDR3 protein. A D gene is named only where the DNA matches it firmly. Expanded clones get a size class; other rows say once, few or many, or leave the size out.

clone size: -
J gene: TRBJ2-1
V gene: TRBV5-6
D gene: TRBD2
CDR3 DNA: TGTGCCAGCAGCTTCGGCGGGAGGATAAATGAGCAGTTCTTC
CDR3 protein: CASSFGGRINEQFF

clone size: -
J gene: TRBJ1-1
V gene: TRBV7-9
D gene: TRBD1
CDR3 DNA: TGTGCCAGCAGCACTACAGGGGAGACTGAAGCTTTCTTT
CDR3 protein: CASSTTGETEAFF

clone size: -
J gene: TRBJ2-1
V gene: TRBV7-8
D gene: -
CDR3 DNA: TGTGCCAGCAGCCAGTGGGAGCGGAACTACAATGAGCAGTTCTTC
CDR3 protein: CASSQWERNYNEQFF

clone size: -
J gene: TRBJ2-1
V gene: TRBV27
D gene: -
CDR3 DNA: TGTGCCAGCAGTTTATCGCCAGGGGTATCCTACAATGAGCAGTTCTTC
CDR3 protein: CASSLSPGVSYNEQFF

clone size: once
J gene: TRBJ1-1
V gene: TRBV28
D gene: TRBD1
CDR3 DNA: TGTGCCAGCAGTCCAGGGGGGAACACTGAAGCTTTCTTT
CDR3 protein: CASSPGGNTEAFF

clone size: -
J gene: TRBJ1-5
V gene: TRBV27
D gene: TRBD1
CDR3 DNA: TGTGCCAGCAGTCCTGGGACAGGGAGCAATCAGCCCCAGCATTTT
CDR3 protein: CASSPGTGSNQPQHF

clone size: once
J gene: TRBJ2-1
V gene: TRBV18
D gene: TRBD1
CDR3 DNA: TGTGCCAGCTCACCACTGACAGGGTCCTACAATGAGCAGTTCTTC
CDR3 protein: CASSPLTGSYNEQFF

clone size: once
J gene: TRBJ1-1
V gene: TRBV19
D gene: -
CDR3 DNA: TGTGCCAGCAAATCTCCGATAGAAATTGAAGCTTTCTTT
CDR3 protein: CASKSPIEIEAFF

clone size: -
J gene: TRBJ1-6
V gene: TRBV5-6
D gene: -
CDR3 DNA: TGTGCCAGCAGTTTTACAGGGAGCCTATCCTATAATTCACCCCTCCACTTT
CDR3 protein: CASSFTGSLSYNSPLHF

clone size: -
J gene: TRBJ2-2
V gene: TRBV16
D gene: -
CDR3 DNA: TGTGCCAGCAGCCAACCCCGCCGAGGCACCGGGGAGCTGTTTTTT
CDR3 protein: CASSQPRRGTGELFF

clone size: few
J gene: TRBJ2-1
V gene: TRBV11-3
D gene: -
CDR3 DNA: TGTGCCAGCGGAGAGGGTAGTTCCTACAATGAGCAGTTCTTC
CDR3 protein: CASGEGSSYNEQFF

clone size: few
J gene: TRBJ2-2
V gene: TRBV11-2
D gene: -
CDR3 DNA: TGTGCCAGCAGCTTAGACAGCGGAACGAACACCGGGGAGCTGTTTTTT
CDR3 protein: CASSLDSGTNTGELFF

clone size: once
J gene: TRBJ2-7
V gene: TRBV4-1
D gene: -
CDR3 DNA: TGCGCCAGCAGCCTGGCCAGTGCCTACGAGCAGTACTTC
CDR3 protein: CASSLASAYEQYF

clone size: once
J gene: TRBJ2-1
V gene: TRBV7-2
D gene: TRBD2
CDR3 DNA: TGTGCCAGCAGCTTAGACGGGGGACTAGTTGGGCGTGAGCAGTTCTTC
CDR3 protein: CASSLDGGLVGREQFF

clone size: few
J gene: TRBJ2-7
V gene: TRBV28
D gene: TRBD2
CDR3 DNA: TGTGCCAGCAGTCTGGCGGGAGTGGCCTACGAGCAGTACTTC
CDR3 protein: CASSLAGVAYEQYF

clone size: -
J gene: TRBJ1-2
V gene: TRBV28
D gene: TRBD1
CDR3 DNA: TGTGCCAGCAGGGACAGGGCAGGATATGGCTACACCTTC
CDR3 protein: CASRDRAGYGYTF

clone size: -
J gene: TRBJ1-6
V gene: TRBV11-1
D gene: -
CDR3 DNA: TGTGCCAGCAGCCGGACGGGGAATAATTCACCCCTCCACTTT
CDR3 protein: CASSRTGNNSPLHF

clone size: -
J gene: TRBJ1-5
V gene: TRBV28
D gene: TRBD1
CDR3 DNA: TGTGCCAGCAGCCCGGGACAGGGGGCGAGGGGGATCTATCCCCAGCATTTT
CDR3 protein: CASSPGQGARGIYPQHF

clone size: once
J gene: TRBJ2-7
V gene: TRBV18
D gene: TRBD1
CDR3 DNA: TGTGCCAGCTCACCAGCAGGCCGGGACAGGGCTCGGGAGCAGTACTTC
CDR3 protein: CASSPAGRDRAREQYF

clone size: -
J gene: TRBJ2-1
V gene: TRBV7-2
D gene: TRBD2
CDR3 DNA: TGTGCCAGCAGCCTACTTAGCGGGAGCGTAAATGAGCAGTTCTTC
CDR3 protein: CASSLLSGSVNEQFF

clone size: -
J gene: TRBJ1-2
V gene: TRBV28
D gene: -
CDR3 DNA: TGTGCCAGCAGTTTACTTACGGAGAGCTATGGCTACACCTTC
CDR3 protein: CASSLLTESYGYTF

clone size: -
J gene: TRBJ2-7
V gene: TRBV6-5
D gene: TRBD1
CDR3 DNA: TGTGCCAGCAGTTACTCGACAGGGGGCTCCTACGAGCAGTACTTC
CDR3 protein: CASSYSTGGSYEQYF

clone size: -
J gene: TRBJ2-7
V gene: TRBV28
D gene: -
CDR3 DNA: TGTGCCAGCAGTTTCAATTTTGGGCTTCCCAGCTCCTACGAGCAGTACTTC
CDR3 protein: CASSFNFGLPSSYEQYF

clone size: -
J gene: TRBJ2-1
V gene: TRBV15
D gene: TRBD2
CDR3 DNA: TGTGCCACCAGCAGAGATTTAGCCGGGACTAGCTTAGGGGAGCAGTTCTTC
CDR3 protein: CATSRDLAGTSLGEQFF

clone size: -
J gene: TRBJ1-5
V gene: TRBV4-2
D gene: -
CDR3 DNA: TGTGCCAGCAGCCCCGATGGAGGTTTTAGCAATCAGCCCCAGCATTTT
CDR3 protein: CASSPDGGFSNQPQHF

clone size: -
J gene: TRBJ2-7
V gene: TRBV12-5
D gene: TRBD2
CDR3 DNA: TGTGCTAGTGGTTTTAGCGGGAAGGTCGACGAGCAGTACTTC
CDR3 protein: CASGFSGKVDEQYF

clone size: once
J gene: TRBJ2-3
V gene: TRBV5-6
D gene: TRBD1
CDR3 DNA: TGTGCCAGCAGCTTGTTTGGGACAGGGGGCACAGATACGCAGTATTTT
CDR3 protein: CASSLFGTGGTDTQYF

clone size: -
J gene: TRBJ2-5
V gene: TRBV6-5
D gene: -
CDR3 DNA: TGTGCCAGCAGTTACTCGGGTATAGCGGTTCAAGAGACCCAGTACTTC
CDR3 protein: CASSYSGIAVQETQYF

clone size: -
J gene: TRBJ1-1
V gene: TRBV19
D gene: TRBD1
CDR3 DNA: TGTGCCAGTACCCCCAGGGGACAGGGCCCCTCGAGGGCTTTCTTT
CDR3 protein: CASTPRGQGPSRAFF

clone size: -
J gene: TRBJ2-5
V gene: TRBV28
D gene: -
CDR3 DNA: TGTGCCAGCCTGGGCGACCAAGAGACCCAGTACTTC
CDR3 protein: CASLGDQETQYF

clone size: -
J gene: TRBJ2-2
V gene: TRBV7-7
D gene: TRBD1
CDR3 DNA: TGTGCCAGCAGCCCCCGGACAGGGCATAACACCGGGGAGCTGTTTTTT
CDR3 protein: CASSPRTGHNTGELFF

clone size: -
J gene: TRBJ1-2
V gene: TRBV5-5
D gene: TRBD1
CDR3 DNA: TGTGCCAGCAGTCCCGGACAGGAGGCTGGCTATGGCTACACCTTC
CDR3 protein: CASSPGQEAGYGYTF